These 32 T cell receptor beta chains share one sample of origin, sequenced in a study of shared clonotypes between healthy human individuals. The data were produced by immunoSEQ multiplex PCR, yet TCRdb's version contains in-frame clones alone and is incomplete. The table records fewer than 400,000 clones, roughly 70% of them present only once. Sample: memory CD4+ T cells sorted from blood. Indicated subset: CD45RA-negative fraction. The receptors shown here come from a man aged 25 to 40 in good health.

This clone was detected only a few times. The DNA of the CDR3 is TGTGCCAGCAGCTTCGTGACAGGGTATGAGCAGTTCTTC. It codes for CASSFVTGYEQFF. The chain uses TRBV11-2 and TRBJ2-1, with TRBD1 identical over 7 bases. After removal of 3 bases from V and 8 bases from J, the junction contained 4 bases not matched to a gene. The CDR3 is 13 residues long. Germline-derived CDR1 and CDR2 are SGHAT and FQNNGV.

This rearrangement joins TRBV2 to TRBJ2-2; D gene uncertain. The germline V gene encodes CDR1 SNHLY and CDR2 FYNNEI. The CDR3 has 12 residues. V lost 5 bases and J 4 bases, leaving 5 bases between the germline ends. CDR3 sequence reads: CASSQSTGELFF. The CDR3 bases are TGTGCCAGCAGTCAATCCACCGGGGAGCTGTTTTTT. Supplemented by reference TRBV2 and TRBJ2-2, the full variable domain reads EPEVTQTPSHQVTQMGQEVILRCVPISNHLYFYWYRQILGQKVEFLVSFYNNEISEKSEIFDDQFSVERPDGSNFTLKIRSTKLEDSAMYFCASSQSTGELFFGEGSRLTVL.

The rearrangement uses TRBV5-1 and TRBJ2-2; TRBD1 matches 8 bases. Germline loops: CDR1 SGHRS, CDR2 YFSETQ. After removal of 4 bases from V and 7 bases from J, the junction contained 24 bases not matched to a gene. The CDR3 contains 20 residues. This CDR3 is CASSEPGVPEGQGYSGELFF. DNA for the CDR3: TGCGCCAGCAGCGAGCCCGGCGTCCCCGAAGGACAGGGATACAGCGGGGAGCTGTTTTTT.

In this sample, this clone turned up a few times. This same CDR3 is encoded by further DNA sequences in the sample. The gene calls are TRBV6-5 and TRBJ1-5; D not certain. The CDR3 consists of 15 residues. V lost 0 bases, J lost 0 bases, and 6 bases lay in between. Germline CDR1 is MNHEY and CDR2 is SVGAGI. CDR3 in amino acids: CASSYSGSSNQPQHF. In DNA, the CDR3 is TGTGCCAGCAGTTACTCAGGGAGTAGCAATCAGCCCCAGCATTTT.

This sequence joins TRBV5-6 and TRBJ2-1; no clear D. The CDR3 is 12 amino acids. V lost 1 base, J lost 5 bases, and 4 bases lay in between. CDR1 SGHDT and CDR2 YYEEEE come from the germline V gene. The DNA of the CDR3 is TGTGCCAGCAGCTTGAAGGACAATGAGCAGTTCTTC. This translates into CASSLKDNEQFF. Full variable domain (rest looked up from reference TRBV5-6 and TRBJ2-1): DAGVTQSPTHLIKTRGQQVTLRCSPKSGHDTVSWYQQALGQGPQFIFQYYEEEERQRGNFPDRFSGHQFPNYSSELNVNALLLGDSALYLCASSLKDNEQFFGPGTRLTVL.

The chain joins TRBV19 to TRBJ1-5, with a tentative D call TRBD1 (5 bases). There are 16 residues in the CDR3. V shed 3 bases and J shed 15 bases, with 27 bases lying between them. Germline V gene data show CDR1 as LNHDA and CDR2 as SQIVND (reference sequence). The CDR3 spells CASSIRGRVPREPVHF. The CDR3 nucleotides read TGTGCCAGTAGTATTAGGGGACGGGTCCCAAGGGAGCCGGTGCATTTT. Full variable domain (rest looked up from reference TRBV19 and TRBJ1-5): DGGITQSPKYLFRKEGQNVTLSCEQNLNHDAMYWYRQDPGQGLRLIYYSQIVNDFQKGDIAEGYSVSREKKESFPLTVTSAQKNPTAFYLCASSIRGRVPREPVHFGDGTRLSIL.

A remark on this clone: Other DNA sequences in this sample translate to the same CDR3. This chain joins TRBV28 and TRBJ1-5; unclear D gene. The CDR3 loop spans 12 amino acids. The germline gives CDR1 MDHEN, CDR2 SYDVKM. V was cut by 3 bases and J by 7 bases, with 7 bases left in between. The CDR3 sequence is CASSFSGQPQHF. For the CDR3, the DNA is TGTGCCAGCAGTTTCAGTGGGCAGCCCCAGCATTTT.

This clone occurred many times. J is TRBJ2-7 and V is TRBV5-5; 8 nucleotides align to TRBD1. V lost 2 bases and J lost 6; bases outside the gene matches: 13. This CDR3 has 16 residues. In germline, CDR1 is SGHKS, CDR2 YYEKEE (reference sequence). The CDR3 region has the DNA TGTGCCAGCAGCTTTAGGACAGGGTATGGGGATAGCGAGCAGTACTTC. Its translation: CASSFRTGYGDSEQYF.

The DNA for the CDR3 is TGTGCCAGCAGAAGGACAGGGGACATTACCGAAGCTTTCTTT. It codes for CASRRTGDITEAFF. The J gene is TRBJ1-1, the V gene TRBV6-5, with 9 bases identical to TRBD1. The trim removed 6 bases at V and 8 bases at J, leaving 10 bases unmatched. This CDR3 has 14 residues. The V gene's germline CDR1 is MNHEY and CDR2 SVGAGI.

This clone occurred once. This sample also contains other DNA sequences that code for the same CDR3. The CDR3, as DNA: TGTGCCAGCTCACAGCTGAGAGAGACCCAGTACTTC. It encodes CASSQLRETQYF. This chain uses TRBV18 with TRBJ2-5; no clear D. V lost 4 bases and J 4 bases, leaving 7 bases between the germline ends. Germline V CDR1 and CDR2: KGHSH, LQKENI. The CDR3 sequence is 12 residues long. Full variable domain (missing parts from reference TRBV18 and TRBJ2-5): NAGVMQNPRHLVRRRGQEARLRCSPMKGHSHVYWYRQLPEEGLKFMVYLQKENIIDESGMPKERFSAEFPKEGPSILRIQQVVRGDSAAYFCASSQLRETQYFGPGTRLLVL.

This clone has only one observation. This chain uses TRBV10-3 with TRBJ2-7, with D perhaps TRBD2 (6 bases). Germline V gene sequence: CDR1 ENHRY, CDR2 SYGVKD. V dropped 4 bases and J dropped 5 bases, with 6 bases sitting between them. This CDR3 comprises 11 residues. The CDR3, as DNA: TGTGCCATCAGTGGGGGGGACGAGCAGTACTTC. Translated: CAISGGDEQYF.

The chain employs TRBV5-1 and TRBJ1-6; D uncertain. Trimming took off 2 bases at V and 8 bases at J, with 20 bases between the two ends. The CDR3 totals 17 residues. Germline V CDR1 and CDR2: SGHRS, YFSETQ. The CDR3 region is CASSFRSSSQTYSPLHF. The CDR3 nucleotides read TGCGCCAGCAGCTTTCGGTCCTCTTCCCAGACCTATTCACCCCTCCACTTT. The full variable domain, completed using reference TRBV5-1 and TRBJ1-6, is KAGVTQTPRYLIKTRGQQVTLSCSPISGHRSVSWYQQTPGQGLQFLFEYFSETQRNKGNFPGRFSGRQFSNSRSEMNVSTLELGDSALYLCASSFRSSSQTYSPLHFGNGTRLTVT.

V and J are TRBV29-1 and TRBJ2-5; a weak D match, TRBD2 (6 bases). The CDR3 totals 14 residues. The V gene lost 6 bases and the J gene lost 0 bases, with 14 bases spanning the gap. Germline lookup yields CDR1 SQVTM and CDR2 ANQGSEA. CDR3 sequence: CSVGRRENQETQYF. Here the CDR3 DNA reads TGCAGCGTGGGTCGCCGGGAGAACCAAGAGACCCAGTACTTC.

This clone appeared a single time. This sequence joins TRBV5-4 and TRBJ1-1, with unresolved D. This CDR3 is built from 13 residues. V shed 5 bases and J shed 2 bases, with 10 bases lying between them. CDR1 SGHNT and CDR2 YYREEE come from the germline V gene (reference sequence). Here the CDR3 reads CASRSGGNTEAFF. The CDR3 region has the DNA TGTGCCAGCAGATCGGGAGGTAACACTGAAGCTTTCTTT.

This clone showed up just once. The chain links TRBV5-1 to TRBJ2-5; 7 bases agree with TRBD1. Germline V gene data show CDR1 as SGHRS and CDR2 as YFSETQ. The length of the CDR3 is 13 residues. The trim removed 6 bases at V and 5 bases at J, leaving 7 bases unmatched. The CDR3 spells CASTHTQGETQYF. The CDR3 DNA reads TGCGCCAGCACCCACACACAGGGGGAGACCCAGTACTTC.

The chain employs TRBV5-6 and TRBJ2-1; D is unclear. CDR3 size: 12 residues. V was trimmed by 0 bases and J by 10 bases, leaving 8 bases between them. Germline CDR1 is SGHDT and CDR2 is YYEEEE. The DNA of the CDR3 is TGTGCCAGCAGCTTGGATTTTAGGGAGCAGTTCTTC. Amino acids: CASSLDFREQFF. The entire variable domain, with the rest obtained from reference TRBV5-6 and TRBJ2-1, is as follows: DAGVTQSPTHLIKTRGQQVTLRCSPKSGHDTVSWYQQALGQGPQFIFQYYEEEERQRGNFPDRFSGHQFPNYSSELNVNALLLGDSALYLCASSLDFREQFFGPGTRLTVL.

This clone was counted only a few times. The CDR3 bases are TGTGCCAGCAGCTTACAGGGGGCGCAGGGCGAGCAGTACTTC. This codes for CASSLQGAQGEQYF. V usage is TRBV5-6 and J usage is TRBJ2-7, with TRBD1 matching 9 bases. Germline assignment: CDR1 SGHDT and CDR2 YYEEEE. The ends lost 2 bases at V and 6 bases at J; junction bases unmatched: 6. This CDR3 comprises 14 residues.

J is TRBJ2-3 and V is TRBV7-6; 7 bases are a match to TRBD1. The junction had 11 bases not matched to a gene; V was cut back by 3 bases and J by 5 bases. Germline-derived CDR1 and CDR2 are SGHVS and FNYEAQ. The CDR3 sequence is 16 residues long. CDR3: CASSLATGVRVDTQYF. CDR3 DNA sequence: TGTGCCAGCAGCTTGGCTACAGGGGTTCGGGTAGATACGCAGTATTTT. The full variable domain, with the rest looked up from reference TRBV7-6 and TRBJ2-3, is GAGVSQSPRYKVTKRGQDVALRCDPISGHVSLYWYRQALGQGPEFLTYFNYEAQQDKSGLPNDRFSAERPEGSISTLTIQRTEQRDSAMYRCASSLATGVRVDTQYFGPGTRLTVL.

V and J are TRBV11-2 and TRBJ2-5; D is perhaps TRBD1 (5 bases). This CDR3 has 14 residues. Trimming removed 5 bases at V and 2 bases at J, with 12 bases between. CDR1 and CDR2 (germline): SGHAT, FQNNGV. As DNA, the CDR3 is TGTGCCAGCAGCCACGGACATCTACAAGAGACCCAGTACTTC. Its protein product is CASSHGHLQETQYF.

The gene calls are TRBV19 and TRBJ2-7, with D tentatively TRBD1 (6 bases). V lost 4 bases, J lost 0 bases, and 10 bases lay in between. CDR1 and CDR2 (germline): LNHDA, SQIVND (reference sequence). The CDR3 extends over 14 amino acids. The CDR3 bases are TGTGCCAGTAGTAATACAGGGAGCTCCTACGAGCAGTACTTC. As protein: CASSNTGSSYEQYF.

The chain has TRBV7-2 and TRBJ2-1; D gene uncertain. The CDR3 consists of 14 residues. V lost 0 bases and J 7 bases, leaving 10 bases between the germline ends. Germline V gene data show CDR1 as SGHTA and CDR2 as FQGNSA. The CDR3 is CASSLAGRTNEQFF. The CDR3, as DNA: TGTGCCAGCAGCTTAGCGGGTAGGACGAATGAGCAGTTCTTC. The whole variable domain, filled in from reference TRBV7-2 and TRBJ2-1, reads GAGVSQSPSNKVTEKGKDVELRCDPISGHTALYWYRQSLGQGLEFLIYFQGNSAPDKSGLPSDRFSAERTGGSVSTLTIQRTQQEDSAVYLCASSLAGRTNEQFFGPGTRLTVL.

V gene TRBV10-3 combines with J gene TRBJ2-1; 8 bases are shared with TRBD1. The CDR3 loop spans 14 amino acids. CDR1 and CDR2 (germline): ENHRY, SYGVKD. V was clipped by 4 bases and J by 7 bases; unmatched bases: 6. The CDR3 is CAISGQGHENEQFF. Written as DNA, the CDR3 is TGTGCCATCAGTGGACAGGGGCACGAAAATGAGCAGTTCTTC.

The V and J genes are TRBV18 and TRBJ2-3, with TRBD2 matching over 14 bases. Trimming removed 4 bases from V and 6 bases from J; junction bases left unmatched: 3. There are 15 residues in the CDR3. The germline V gene encodes CDR1 KGHSH and CDR2 LQKENI. The CDR3 nucleotides are TGTGCCAGCTCACAAGGACTAGCGGGAGGCGATACGCAGTATTTT. Its translation: CASSQGLAGGDTQYF. Supplemented by reference TRBV18 and TRBJ2-3, the full variable domain reads NAGVMQNPRHLVRRRGQEARLRCSPMKGHSHVYWYRQLPEEGLKFMVYLQKENIIDESGMPKERFSAEFPKEGPSILRIQQVVRGDSAAYFCASSQGLAGGDTQYFGPGTRLTVL.

The chain is built from TRBV5-1 and TRBJ2-1; 8 nucleotides agree with TRBD2. With V trimmed by 0 bases and J by 5 bases, 4 bases remained unmatched. The CDR3 is 15 residues long. CDR1 is SGHRS, CDR2 YFSETQ, per germline. The CDR3 loop reads CASSLGREGDNEQFF. As DNA, the CDR3 is TGCGCCAGCAGCTTGGGCCGGGAGGGGGACAATGAGCAGTTCTTC.

This chain links TRBV7-2 with TRBJ2-7; D possibly corresponds to TRBD2 (6 bases). The CDR3 is 15 amino acids. Germline V gene data show CDR1 as SGHTA and CDR2 as FQGNSA. V was trimmed by 5 bases and J by 4 bases, leaving 18 bases between them. The CDR3 is CASSPAGGGWYEQYF. The CDR3 DNA reads as TGTGCCAGCAGCCCAGCGGGTGGGGGGTGGTACGAGCAGTACTTC.

This chain connects TRBV18 to TRBJ2-1; a weak D match, TRBD2 (6 bases). V was pared by 3 bases and J by 2 bases, with 11 bases between. This CDR3 is 15 amino acids long. Germline loops: CDR1 KGHSH, CDR2 LQKENI. The CDR3 protein is CASSPGPGAYNEQFF. The CDR3 region has the DNA TGTGCCAGCTCACCGGGGCCGGGGGCCTACAATGAGCAGTTCTTC.

V and J are TRBV2 and TRBJ2-7; the match to TRBD2 covers 9 bases. Unmatched junction bases numbered 8, after V lost 6 bases and J lost 5 bases. Germline V gene data show CDR1 as SNHLY and CDR2 as FYNNEI. CDR3 length equals 14 residues. The CDR3 loop reads CASSEAGGLNEQYF. The CDR3, as DNA: TGTGCCAGCAGCGAGGCGGGAGGGCTCAACGAGCAGTACTTC.

The sample holds a few counts of this clone. The chain joins TRBV5-1 to TRBJ2-1, with D perhaps TRBD1 (5 bases). V was cut by 4 bases and J by 5 bases, with 13 bases left in between. There are 14 residues in the CDR3. Germline V gene sequence: CDR1 SGHRS, CDR2 YFSETQ. The CDR3 DNA reads TGCGCCAGCAGCCCTGGGCCAGGGAACAATGAGCAGTTCTTC. This encodes CASSPGPGNNEQFF.

This chain connects TRBV6-6 to TRBJ2-3, with 7 bases lining up with TRBD1. CDR3 size: 14 residues. The germline gives CDR1 MNHNY, CDR2 SVGAGI (reference sequence). The V segment lost 6 bases and the J segment 2 bases; nucleotides outside the gene matches: 5. The DNA for the CDR3 is TGTGCCAGCAGAACCGGGACAGACACAGATACGCAGTATTTT. As protein: CASRTGTDTDTQYF.

J is TRBJ2-7 and V is TRBV7-8; 7 positions agree with TRBD2. The CDR3 loop spans 13 amino acids. CDR1 and CDR2 from the germline V gene are SGHVS and FQNEAQ. With V trimmed by 0 bases and J by 6 bases, 2 bases remained unmatched. The DNA for the CDR3 is TGTGCCAGCAGCTTAGCGGGGGGGAGCGAGCAGTACTTC. Its protein product is CASSLAGGSEQYF. The full variable domain, completed using reference TRBV7-8 and TRBJ2-7, is GAGVSQSPRYKVAKRGQDVALRCDPISGHVSLFWYQQALGQGPEFLTYFQNEAQLDKSGLPSDRFFAERPEGSVSTLKIQRTQQEDSAVYLCASSLAGGSEQYFGPGTRLTVT.

This clone was seen ten or more times. The chain recombines TRBV28 with TRBJ2-7; D is uncertain. Germline CDR1 and CDR2: MDHEN and SYDVKM. The CDR3 length is 13 residues. The V end was cut by 3 bases, the J end by 3 bases, with 9 bases between. CDR3 sequence (DNA): TGTGCCAGCAGTTTGGCTAGAAGCTACGAGCAGTACTTC. Its protein product is CASSLARSYEQYF.

Concerning this clone: The sample holds other DNA sequences that translate to the same CDR3. The J gene is TRBJ2-5, the V gene TRBV5-8, with 7 bases matching TRBD2. The V gene end was trimmed by 1 base and the J gene end by 0 bases; junction bases not matched to a gene: 6. This CDR3 region has 16 residues. Germline V gene lookup returns CDR1 SGHTS and CDR2 YDEGEE. CDR3 sequence (DNA): TGTGCCAGCAGCTTGTGGGAGGGAGCGAACCAAGAGACCCAGTACTTC. It yields the protein CASSLWEGANQETQYF.